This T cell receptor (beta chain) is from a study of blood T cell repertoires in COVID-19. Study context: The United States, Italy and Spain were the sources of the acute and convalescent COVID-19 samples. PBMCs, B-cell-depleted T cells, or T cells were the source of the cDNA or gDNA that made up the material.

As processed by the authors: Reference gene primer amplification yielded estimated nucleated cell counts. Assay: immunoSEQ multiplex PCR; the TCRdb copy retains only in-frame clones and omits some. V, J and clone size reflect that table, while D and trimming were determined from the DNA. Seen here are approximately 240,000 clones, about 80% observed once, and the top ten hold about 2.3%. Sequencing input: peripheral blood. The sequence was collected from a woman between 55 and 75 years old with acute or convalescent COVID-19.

The CDR3 sequence is CASSLGATAEAFF. In DNA form, the CDR3 reads TGTGCCAGCAGCTTAGGGGCGACGGCCGAAGCTTTCTTT. The chain is built from TRBV11-3 and TRBJ1-1; D is undetermined. The CDR3 covers 13 residues. Deletions cut 1 base from V and 8 bases from J, with 11 bases between. Germline V lookup: CDR1 SGHNT, CDR2 YENEEA.